These 21 T cell receptor beta chains were all obtained from the same sample, sequenced in a study of blood T cells in healthy people across ages. Together with a sample-barcoded 5' primer, a J-beta primer mix was included in a second PCR lasting about 6 to 11 cycles. A single record per CDR3 protein comes from TCRdb applying MiXCR to the 5' RACE reads. This sample has around 1.5 million distinct CDR3 sequences, with approximately 38% found just once. Specimen: blood. These receptors were obtained from a woman younger than 30 in good health.

This clonotype turned up a few times. This chain links TRBV28 with TRBJ2-5, with D perhaps matching TRBD2 (5 bases). This CDR3 comprises 15 residues. V was pared by 2 bases and J by 5 bases, with 15 bases between. CDR1 is MDHEN and CDR2 is SYDVKM in the germline V gene. CDR3: CASSLAQLVWETQYF. CDR3 bases: TGTGCCAGCAGTTTAGCCCAACTAGTGTGGGAGACCCAGTACTTC.

In its sample, this clonotype was seen a few times. J is TRBJ2-1 and V is TRBV20-1, with D hard to call. CDR1 is DFQATT and CDR2 is SNEGSKA in the germline V gene (reference sequence). With 2 bases removed from V and 6 bases from J, the gap between germline ends came to 11 bases. The CDR3 runs 13 residues. The CDR3 region has the DNA TGCAGTGCTAGACCCCCCTACAGCAATGAGCAGTTCTTC. Protein product: CSARPPYSNEQFF.

The chain combines TRBV20-1 with TRBJ2-1; D might be TRBD2 (6 bases). With 6 bases removed from V and 5 bases from J, the gap between germline ends came to 20 bases. This CDR3 has 15 amino acids. From germline, CDR1 is DFQATT and CDR2 SNEGSKA (reference sequence). The CDR3 DNA sequence: TGCAGTGCCCTTCCCCGGGGGACGTGGAACAATGAGCAGTTCTTC. Encoded protein: CSALPRGTWNNEQFF.

V and J are TRBV6-1 and TRBJ2-1, with 7 bases matching TRBD2. The trim removed 6 bases at V and 5 bases at J, leaving 10 bases unmatched. The CDR3 is made up of 15 amino acids. CDR1 and CDR2 (germline): MNHNS, SASEGT. CDR3 loop: CASSTPGLSNNEQFF. The CDR3 DNA reads as TGTGCCAGCAGCACACCGGGACTATCGAACAATGAGCAGTTCTTC.

This clonotype was counted a few times. The chain has TRBV6-1 and TRBJ1-2; no reliable D call. There are 15 residues in the CDR3. Germline lookup yields CDR1 MNHNS and CDR2 SASEGT. The ends were cut back, 3 bases at V and 7 bases at J, with 18 bases in the middle. CDR3 DNA sequence: TGTGCCAGCAGTGAGTCTGTCACCCAGTCGCGTGGCTACACCTTC. Residues: CASSESVTQSRGYTF.

The chain has TRBV6-1 and TRBJ2-5; D could derive from TRBD1 or TRBD2 (5 bases each). This CDR3 is 16 amino acids long. Trimming took 5 bases from V and 1 from J, leaving 17 bases between them. Germline lookup yields CDR1 MNHNS and CDR2 SASEGT. The CDR3 DNA reads as TGTGCCAGCAGTACGCTCGGGACGGAACTCCAAGAGACCCAGTACTTC. This sequence encodes CASSTLGTELQETQYF.

This clonotype was recorded a few times. The chain recombines TRBV7-9 with TRBJ2-7; D is unclear. The CDR3 loop spans 13 amino acids. The germline V gene encodes CDR1 SEHNR and CDR2 FQNEAQ (reference sequence). Trimming took off 1 base at V and 6 bases at J, with 10 bases between the two ends. CDR3 DNA sequence: TGTGCCAGCAGCTTAGGGGTTGGAGTCGAGCAGTACTTC. Residues: CASSLGVGVEQYF.

The V gene is TRBV7-9, the J gene TRBJ1-4; tentative D call: TRBD1 (5 bases). This CDR3 is 13 amino acids long. The germline V gene has CDR1 SEHNR and CDR2 FQNEAQ (reference sequence). V was shortened by 4 bases and J by 6 bases, with 9 bases between the two germline ends. The CDR3 DNA is TGTGCCAGCAGCTCGCAGGGCGATGAAAAACTGTTTTTT. As protein: CASSSQGDEKLFF.

The chain has TRBV20-1 and TRBJ1-2, with 12 nucleotides matching TRBD1. From germline, CDR1 is DFQATT and CDR2 SNEGSKA (reference sequence). The CDR3 consists of 16 residues. Trimming took 3 bases from V and 3 from J; bases not matched to a gene: 8. CDR3 DNA sequence: TGCAGTGCTAGGAGGGGGACAGGGGGCAGCTACTATGGCTACACCTTC. Amino acid sequence: CSARRGTGGSYYGYTF.

This chain uses TRBV30 with TRBJ1-6; 8 bases map to TRBD1. CDR3 length equals 18 residues. V shed 7 bases and J 0 bases; nucleotides not matched to a gene: 14. Germline V gene data show CDR1 as GTSNPN and CDR2 as SVGIG (reference sequence). The CDR3 DNA sequence: TGTGCCTCGCCCAATATGGACAGGGAGGGCTCCTATAATTCACCCCTCCACTTT. It encodes CASPNMDREGSYNSPLHF.

This clonotype was found once. This chain links TRBV27 with TRBJ1-5; a possible D gene is TRBD1 (5 bases). CDR1 MNHEY and CDR2 SMNVEV come from the germline V gene (reference sequence). Trimming stripped 6 bases from V and 4 bases from J, with 10 bases between. CDR3 length: 13 residues. The DNA for the CDR3 is TGTGCCAGCAGGGACAATGGGAATCAGCCCCAGCATTTT. Its translation is CASRDNGNQPQHF.

This clonotype appeared a few times. The rearrangement links TRBV12-3 or TRBV12-4 to TRBJ2-2, with D hard to call. Trimming removed 5 bases at V and 4 bases at J, with 14 bases between. This CDR3 spans 15 amino acids. The CDR3 is CASSQLSAFTGELFF. The CDR3 DNA is TGTGCCAGCAGTCAGTTGTCTGCTTTCACCGGGGAGCTGTTTTTT.

The V call is TRBV24-1, the J call TRBJ1-1; D is unclear. Germline lookup yields CDR1 KGHDR and CDR2 SFDVKD. The CDR3 has 13 amino acids. V gave up 5 bases and J gave up 1 base, with 7 bases separating them. CDR3 DNA: TGTGCCACCAGTGTTGGAGGGAACACTGAAGCTTTCTTT. Protein product: CATSVGGNTEAFF.

This rearrangement joins TRBV27 to TRBJ1-2; 8 nucleotides match TRBD1. Trimming removed 6 bases from V and 3 bases from J; junction bases left unmatched: 9. The germline gives CDR1 MNHEY, CDR2 SMNVEV (reference sequence). The CDR3 is made up of 15 amino acids. CDR3 region: CASRWQAGGHYGYTF. DNA for the CDR3: TGTGCCAGCAGATGGCAGGCAGGGGGCCACTATGGCTACACCTTC.

This clonotype was seen a few times. For the CDR3, the DNA is TGCGCCAGCAGCCATAGAAACGGGAGGGCCGACGAGCAGTACTTC. Protein sequence: CASSHRNGRADEQYF. This rearrangement joins TRBV4-1 to TRBJ2-7; 8 positions match TRBD2. CDR1 and CDR2 from the germline V gene are MGHRA and YSYEKL. The CDR3 runs 15 residues. The trim removed 3 bases at V and 5 bases at J, leaving 9 bases unmatched.

This clonotype was seen a handful of times. The V and J genes are TRBV12-3 or TRBV12-4 and TRBJ2-7, with 9 bases fitting TRBD2. The CDR3 sequence is 15 residues long. The V segment lost 5 bases and the J segment 1 base; nucleotides outside the gene matches: 6. The DNA for the CDR3 is TGTGCCAGCAGTGTCCATAGCGGGAGTTCCTACGAGCAGTACTTC. Translating gives CASSVHSGSSYEQYF.

This clonotype occurred a few times. The gene calls are TRBV10-2 and TRBJ1-1; tentative D call: TRBD1 (5 bases). Germline-derived CDR1 and CDR2 are WSHSY and SAAADI. V was clipped by 4 bases and J by 5 bases, with 11 bases between them. The CDR3 spans 13 residues. CDR3 in DNA: TGCGCCAGCAGTGTATCGGGGGGAACTGAAGCTTTCTTT. Its translation is CASSVSGGTEAFF.

The chain has TRBV12-3 or TRBV12-4 and TRBJ1-5; tentative D call: TRBD1 (6 bases). The CDR3 runs to 14 residues. V was cut by 7 bases and J by 12 bases, with 22 bases left in between. The CDR3 DNA reads as TGTGCCAGCACTTCCGATTGGGGGGCAGGTTACCAGCATTTT. This codes for CASTSDWGAGYQHF.

The chain has TRBV20-1 and TRBJ2-1; 13 bases map to TRBD2. CDR3 length: 15 amino acids. J was trimmed by 6 bases and V by 4 bases; bases with no gene match: 6. Germline V gene lookup returns CDR1 DFQATT and CDR2 SNEGSKA (reference sequence). CDR3 in amino acids: CSATGLAGSSNEQFF. The CDR3 DNA reads as TGCAGTGCTACGGGACTAGCGGGGAGTTCCAATGAGCAGTTCTTC.

V and J are TRBV10-2 and TRBJ2-3; D might be TRBD2 (5 bases). The germline V and J ends were trimmed by 5 bases and 5 bases, with 8 bases remaining between them. Germline V gene data show CDR1 as WSHSY and CDR2 as SAAADI. This CDR3 contains 12 residues. As DNA, the CDR3 is TGCGCCAGCAGTTACACTAGAGATACGCAGTATTTT. Translated, it gives CASSYTRDTQYF.

The chain couples TRBV3-1 to TRBJ1-1; no firm D call. The CDR3 runs to 14 residues. Deletions cut 1 base from V and 5 bases from J, with 11 bases between. The germline V gene has CDR1 LGHDT and CDR2 YNNKEL (reference sequence). CDR3 nucleotide sequence: TGTGCCAGCAGCCAAGTGAGCGGGGAGACTGAAGCTTTCTTT. As protein: CASSQVSGETEAFF.